These T cell receptor beta chains were read from a single sample in a study of shared clonotypes between healthy human individuals. Sequenced by immunoSEQ multiplex PCR; TCRdb stores in-frame clones only, minus some. This table holds fewer than 1 million clones, 90% to 98% found once. Sequencing used naive CD8+ T cells sorted from blood. The receptors stem from a man aged 25 to 45 in good health. Each CDR3 is given with its conserved first and last residue. The order of the fields is CDR3 protein, CDR3 DNA, V gene, D gene, J gene, clone size. A D gene is named only where the DNA matches it firmly. Where a row states a size, it is once, few, many or the class of an expanded clone; other rows omit it.

CDR3aa: CASSAGTGDSNQPQHF; CDR3nt: TGTGCCAGCAGTGCTGGGACAGGGGATAGCAATCAGCCCCAGCATTTT; v_gene: TRBV28; d_gene: TRBD1; j_gene: TRBJ1-5; abundance: -
CDR3aa: CAISGRSYEQYF; CDR3nt: TGTGCCATCAGTGGGCGTTCCTACGAGCAGTACTTC; v_gene: TRBV10-3; d_gene: -; j_gene: TRBJ2-7; abundance: -
CDR3aa: CASSPIQWNEKLFF; CDR3nt: TGTGCCAGCAGCCCCATTCAGTGGAATGAAAAACTGTTTTTT; v_gene: TRBV7-9; d_gene: -; j_gene: TRBJ1-4; abundance: -
CDR3aa: CASSYSMESPEAFF; CDR3nt: TGTGCCAGCAGTTACTCGATGGAATCCCCTGAAGCTTTCTTT; v_gene: TRBV6-6; d_gene: -; j_gene: TRBJ1-1; abundance: -
CDR3aa: CASSLLAGENTGELFF; CDR3nt: TGTGCCAGCAGTTTACTAGCGGGAGAGAACACCGGGGAGCTGTTTTTT; v_gene: TRBV6-5; d_gene: TRBD2; j_gene: TRBJ2-2; abundance: -
CDR3aa: CASSIANPRPGELFF; CDR3nt: TGTGCCAGCAGTATCGCTAACCCAAGGCCCGGGGAGCTGTTTTTT; v_gene: TRBV6-5; d_gene: -; j_gene: TRBJ2-2; abundance: -
CDR3aa: CASSLVAWGEQFF; CDR3nt: TGTGCCAGCAGCCTAGTGGCGTGGGGTGAGCAGTTCTTC; v_gene: TRBV11-3; d_gene: -; j_gene: TRBJ2-1; abundance: -
CDR3aa: CASSLGGSNQPQHF; CDR3nt: TGTGCCAGCAGTTTAGGGGGTAGCAATCAGCCCCAGCATTTT; v_gene: TRBV27; d_gene: -; j_gene: TRBJ1-5; abundance: -
CDR3aa: CASSSGGPYEQYF; CDR3nt: TGTGCCAGCAGCTCGGGAGGGCCCTACGAGCAGTACTTC; v_gene: TRBV5-8; d_gene: TRBD2; j_gene: TRBJ2-7; abundance: once
CDR3aa: CASSLGLAGGSTDTQYF; CDR3nt: TGTGCCAGCAGCTTGGGACTAGCGGGAGGAAGCACAGATACGCAGTATTTT; v_gene: TRBV5-6; d_gene: TRBD2; j_gene: TRBJ2-3; abundance: -
CDR3aa: CASSPRGAYGYTF; CDR3nt: TGTGCCAGCAGCCCCAGGGGGGCCTATGGCTACACCTTC; v_gene: TRBV9; d_gene: TRBD1; j_gene: TRBJ1-2; abundance: -
CDR3aa: CASSNPIKVAGQGASSYNEQFF; CDR3nt: TGTGCCAGCAGCAACCCCATAAAGGTGGCTGGACAGGGGGCGAGCTCCTACAATGAGCAGTTCTTC; v_gene: TRBV9; d_gene: TRBD1; j_gene: TRBJ2-1; abundance: -
CDR3aa: CASSLVILNTEAFF; CDR3nt: TGTGCCAGCAGCTTAGTTATCTTAAACACTGAAGCTTTCTTT; v_gene: TRBV7-8; d_gene: -; j_gene: TRBJ1-1; abundance: -
CDR3aa: CASSFQVWGNEQFF; CDR3nt: TGTGCCAGCAGCTTCCAAGTCTGGGGTAATGAGCAGTTCTTC; v_gene: TRBV5-6; d_gene: -; j_gene: TRBJ2-1; abundance: -
CDR3aa: CASSSGQGTNQPQHF; CDR3nt: TGTGCCAGCAGCTCAGGACAGGGGACCAATCAGCCCCAGCATTTT; v_gene: TRBV7-6; d_gene: TRBD1; j_gene: TRBJ1-5; abundance: -
CDR3aa: CASSPGVVSYEQYF; CDR3nt: TGCGCCAGCAGTCCCGGGGTAGTCTCCTACGAGCAGTACTTC; v_gene: TRBV5-1; d_gene: -; j_gene: TRBJ2-7; abundance: -
CDR3aa: CASSLGLAAYQETQYF; CDR3nt: TGTGCCAGCAGCTTAGGACTAGCGGCCTACCAAGAGACCCAGTACTTC; v_gene: TRBV7-2; d_gene: TRBD2; j_gene: TRBJ2-5; abundance: once
CDR3aa: CASSPPNANTGELFF; CDR3nt: TGTGCCAGCTCACCACCCAACGCGAACACCGGGGAGCTGTTTTTT; v_gene: TRBV18; d_gene: -; j_gene: TRBJ2-2; abundance: -
CDR3aa: CASSFRPNTGELFF; CDR3nt: TGTGCCAGCAGTTTCAGGCCGAACACCGGGGAGCTGTTTTTT; v_gene: TRBV27; d_gene: -; j_gene: TRBJ2-2; abundance: -
CDR3aa: CASSLVGGGQGETDTQYF; CDR3nt: TGTGCCAGCAGCTTAGTAGGTGGGGGACAGGGGGAGACAGATACGCAGTATTTT; v_gene: TRBV7-8; d_gene: TRBD1; j_gene: TRBJ2-3; abundance: -
CDR3aa: CASSPPGVQQYF; CDR3nt: TGTGCCAGTAGTCCCCCAGGGGTTCAGCAGTACTTC; v_gene: TRBV19; d_gene: -; j_gene: TRBJ2-7; abundance: -
CDR3aa: CATFGPTNEQFF; CDR3nt: TGTGCCACCTTCGGACCCACCAATGAGCAGTTCTTC; v_gene: TRBV15; d_gene: -; j_gene: TRBJ2-1; abundance: -
CDR3aa: CASSSESGGRIYEQYF; CDR3nt: TGTGCCAGCAGCTCAGAATCGGGCGGGAGGATCTACGAGCAGTACTTC; v_gene: TRBV7-9; d_gene: TRBD2; j_gene: TRBJ2-7; abundance: -
CDR3aa: CATSRGEGGPGDTQYF; CDR3nt: TGTGCCACCAGCAGAGGTGAGGGAGGGCCGGGAGATACGCAGTATTTT; v_gene: TRBV15; d_gene: TRBD2; j_gene: TRBJ2-3; abundance: -
CDR3aa: CASSMGGSNQPQHF; CDR3nt: TGTGCCAGTAGTATGGGAGGTAGCAATCAGCCCCAGCATTTT; v_gene: TRBV19; d_gene: -; j_gene: TRBJ1-5; abundance: -
CDR3aa: CASSFHNKDDEQFF; CDR3nt: TGTGCCAGCAGTTTCCACAACAAGGACGATGAGCAGTTCTTC; v_gene: TRBV27; d_gene: -; j_gene: TRBJ2-1; abundance: -